This record looks at one T cell receptor beta chain sequence and its context. Its antigen is currently unknown. These data belong to a study of cytomegalovirus exposure and HLA in healthy donors. Study results and limitations: Reportedly, diagnosis of cytomegalovirus status by the classifier showed high specificity and sensitivity.

The 120-subject validation cohort, separate from the approximately 630-subject first cohort, included the donors. V lost 0 bases to trimming and J lost 6 bases, with 21 bases between them. Germline V gives CDR1 SGHAT, CDR2 FQNNGV. CDR3 length equals 18 residues. Data came from immunoSEQ multiplex PCR; TCRdb stores just in-frame clones and leaves some out. The sample lists about 170,000 clones, about 89% occurring once. The origin of this receptor is a man younger than 30 in good health and CMV-seropositive. Material: PBMCs. V gene TRBV11-2 combines with J gene TRBJ2-1; a possible D gene is TRBD1 (6 bases). The CDR3 coding sequence is TGTGCCAGCAGCTTAGATAGGCGGCAGGGGATGGGCGTCAATGAGCAGTTCTTC. Its translation is CASSLDRRQGMGVNEQFF. Full variable domain (remainder filled in from reference TRBV11-2 and TRBJ2-1): EAGVAQSPRYKIIEKRQSVAFWCNPISGHATLYWYQQILGQGPKLLIQFQNNGVVDDSQLPKDRFSAERLKGVDSTLKIQPAKLEDSAVYLCASSLDRRQGMGVNEQFFGPGTRLTVL.